Listed here are 10 T cell receptor beta chains from one sample, sequenced in a study of shared clonotypes between healthy human individuals. Measured with immunoSEQ multiplex PCR; TCRdb has only the in-frame clones, and not every one. The table lists about 1.5 million clones, approximately 98% of them singletons, with about 0.45% in the top ten. The source material was naive CD4+ T cells sorted from blood. Sample subset: CD45RA+ positively selected. The receptors were sampled from a man aged 25-45 years in good health.

J is TRBJ1-3 and V is TRBV5-1; D is perhaps TRBD1 (5 bases). With 0 bases removed from V and 4 bases from J, the gap between germline ends came to 14 bases. Germline V gene sequence: CDR1 SGHRS, CDR2 YFSETQ. There are 16 residues in the CDR3. The CDR3 here is CASSLDGAAVGNTIYF. The CDR3 DNA is TGCGCCAGCAGCTTGGATGGGGCCGCGGTAGGAAACACCATATATTTT.

The chain uses TRBV14 and TRBJ2-3; D remains unclear. V was clipped by 0 bases and J by 10 bases, with 8 bases between them. The CDR3 covers 12 residues. Germline CDR1 SGHDN, CDR2 FVKESK. CDR3 amino acids: CASSQEAPPQYF. CDR3 bases: TGTGCCAGCAGCCAAGAAGCGCCTCCGCAGTATTTT.

V and J are TRBV9 and TRBJ2-7, with 9 bases matching TRBD2. CDR1 and CDR2 from the germline V gene are SGDLS and YYNGEE. The trim removed 1 base at V and 4 bases at J, leaving 3 bases unmatched. This CDR3 comprises 14 residues. The CDR3, as DNA: TGTGCCAGCAGCGTATCTGGACTAGCGTACGAGCAGTACTTC. It is translated as CASSVSGLAYEQYF.

The V gene is TRBV9, the J gene TRBJ2-5; TRBD2 might be the D (5 bases). V lost 4 bases to trimming and J lost 0 bases, with 22 bases between them. Germline V gene data show CDR1 as SGDLS and CDR2 as YYNGEE. The CDR3 has 18 residues. CDR3 nucleotides: TGTGCCAGCAGCCCTCATCGGGGTCTCCCAGTACACCAAGAGACCCAGTACTTC. Its protein is CASSPHRGLPVHQETQYF.

V is TRBV5-1 and J is TRBJ2-2; 8 bases agree with TRBD2. V lost 1 base, J lost 5 bases, and 7 bases stayed unmatched. Germline V gives CDR1 SGHRS, CDR2 YFSETQ. The CDR3 runs to 16 residues. CDR3 residues: CASSLQAGGVTGELFF. For the CDR3, the DNA is TGCGCCAGCAGCTTGCAGGCGGGAGGAGTGACCGGGGAGCTGTTTTTT.

CDR3 DNA: TGCGCCAGCAGCTTAGCCTCGGGACAGGGATTATTCGAGCAGTACTTC. Translating it yields CASSLASGQGLFEQYF. This chain joins TRBV5-1 and TRBJ2-7; 9 bases match TRBD1. CDR1 and CDR2 from the germline V gene are SGHRS and YFSETQ. V lost 2 bases and J lost 6; bases outside the gene matches: 12. The CDR3 sequence is 16 residues long.

This chain connects TRBV20-1 to TRBJ2-4; perhaps TRBD1 as D (5 bases). Germline V gene sequence: CDR1 DFQATT, CDR2 SNEGSKA (reference sequence). The CDR3 extends over 11 amino acids. The V gene lost 2 bases and the J gene lost 13 bases, with 12 bases spanning the gap. CDR3 in amino acids: CSARSMGRQYF. The CDR3 DNA reads TGCAGTGCTAGATCCATGGGGCGGCAGTACTTC.

V is TRBV28 and J is TRBJ2-2; weak D call: TRBD2 (5 bases). Germline values: CDR1 MDHEN, CDR2 SYDVKM. Trimming left V 5 bases short and J 7 bases short, with 11 bases between. This CDR3 is built from 13 residues. As DNA, the CDR3 is TGTGCCAGCAGTCGTCAACGGGACGGGGAGCTGTTTTTT. Translating gives CASSRQRDGELFF.

The gene calls are TRBV7-8 and TRBJ1-1; TRBD1 aligns across 9 bases. Germline V gene data show CDR1 as SGHVS and CDR2 as FQNEAQ. The V gene end was trimmed by 5 bases and the J gene end by 0 bases; junction bases not matched to a gene: 10. The CDR3 is 17 amino acids. CDR3 nucleotide sequence: TGTGCCAGCAGCCCGAGGACAGGGGAAGGGGTGAACACTGAAGCTTTCTTT. Encoded protein: CASSPRTGEGVNTEAFF. The whole variable domain, remainder taken from reference TRBV7-8 and TRBJ1-1, is GAGVSQSPRYKVAKRGQDVALRCDPISGHVSLFWYQQALGQGPEFLTYFQNEAQLDKSGLPSDRFFAERPEGSVSTLKIQRTQQEDSAVYLCASSPRTGEGVNTEAFFGQGTRLTVV.

The rearrangement links TRBV19 to TRBJ2-3; D gene uncertain. Between the trimmed V and J ends, which lost 1 base and 6 bases, there was a span of 11 bases. This CDR3 spans 14 amino acids. Germline V CDR1 and CDR2: LNHDA, SQIVND (reference sequence). Here the CDR3 DNA reads TGTGCCAGTAGTATAGGAACCCCCCTCGATACGCAGTATTTT. This gives the protein CASSIGTPLDTQYF. The whole variable domain, filled in from reference TRBV19 and TRBJ2-3, reads DGGITQSPKYLFRKEGQNVTLSCEQNLNHDAMYWYRQDPGQGLRLIYYSQIVNDFQKGDIAEGYSVSREKKESFPLTVTSAQKNPTAFYLCASSIGTPLDTQYFGPGTRLTVL.